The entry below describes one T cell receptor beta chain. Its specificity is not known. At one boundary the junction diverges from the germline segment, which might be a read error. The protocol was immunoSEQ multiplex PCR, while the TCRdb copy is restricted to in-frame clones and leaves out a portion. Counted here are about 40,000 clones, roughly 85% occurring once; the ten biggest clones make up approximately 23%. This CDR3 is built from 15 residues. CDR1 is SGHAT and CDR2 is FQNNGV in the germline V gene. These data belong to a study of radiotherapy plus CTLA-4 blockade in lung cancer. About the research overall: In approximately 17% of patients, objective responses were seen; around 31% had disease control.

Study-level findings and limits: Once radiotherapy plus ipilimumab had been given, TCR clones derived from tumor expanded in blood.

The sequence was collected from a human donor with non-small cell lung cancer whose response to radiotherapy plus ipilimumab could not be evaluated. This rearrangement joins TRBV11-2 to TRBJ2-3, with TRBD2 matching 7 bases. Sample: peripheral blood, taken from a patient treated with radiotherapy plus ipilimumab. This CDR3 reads CVSSFGTISTDTQYF. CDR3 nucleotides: TGTGTCAGCAGCTTCGGGACTATTAGCACAGATACGCAGTATTTT.